Each of the 30 T cell receptor beta chains below was sequenced from the same sample in a study of cytomegalovirus exposure and HLA in healthy donors. In the PCR, 60 Vbeta and 13 Jbeta primers were used. Method: immunoSEQ multiplex PCR; TCRdb's copy keeps in-frame clones and lacks some. The repertoire table contains approximately 110,000 clones. The sequenced material came from PBMCs. These receptors came from a man aged 30-40 years in good health and CMV-seronegative.

This chain connects TRBV19 to TRBJ1-6, with 7 bases matching TRBD1. J lost 13 bases, V lost 5 bases, and 11 bases had no gene match. Germline V lookup: CDR1 LNHDA, CDR2 SQIVND (reference sequence). The CDR3 is made up of 14 amino acids. DNA for the CDR3: TGTGCCAGTAGTCCACCGGGACAGCCCTGGCCCCTCCACTTT. Its protein product is CASSPPGQPWPLHF.

V is TRBV6-1 and J is TRBJ2-7; 7 positions agree with TRBD2. This CDR3 has 15 residues. The V segment lost 6 bases and the J segment 4 bases; nucleotides outside the gene matches: 12. CDR1 and CDR2 (germline): MNHNS, SASEGT. The CDR3 DNA is TGTGCCAGCAGCCCCGGGACCTGGGAGGGGTACGAGCAGTACTTC. Protein product: CASSPGTWEGYEQYF.

The V gene is TRBV4-1, the J gene TRBJ1-6; maybe TRBD1 (5 bases). Trimming took off 0 bases at V and 7 bases at J, with 13 bases between the two ends. Germline V gene lookup returns CDR1 MGHRA and CDR2 YSYEKL. This CDR3 has 16 residues. CDR3 sequence reads: CASSQDRPGRNSPLHF. The CDR3, as DNA: TGCGCCAGCAGCCAAGATCGGCCAGGGAGGAATTCACCCCTCCACTTT.

The chain is built from TRBV27 and TRBJ2-7; D unresolved. Germline CDR1 MNHEY, CDR2 SMNVEV (reference sequence). V lost 6 bases and J lost 2, with 14 bases in between. The CDR3 is 14 residues long. CDR3 loop: CASSPDPTAYEQYF. The CDR3 DNA sequence: TGTGCCAGCAGCCCCGATCCCACGGCCTACGAGCAGTACTTC.

The V call is TRBV21-1, the J call TRBJ1-1. TRBV21-1 is a recognized pseudogene. The CDR3 is 13 residues long. The CDR3: CASSGRAGSGTFF. CDR3 sequence (DNA): TGTGCCAGCAGCGGGCGGGCCGGTTCTGGAACTTTCTTT.

The CDR3 bases are TGCGCCAGCAGCTTGAGCCAGGAGGGCACTGAAGCTTTCTTT. This gives the protein CASSLSQEGTEAFF. The chain employs TRBV5-1 and TRBJ1-1; no reliable D call. The V and J ends lost 1 base and 4 bases respectively, with 11 bases between them. CDR1 is SGHRS and CDR2 is YFSETQ in the germline V gene. The CDR3 extends over 14 amino acids.

The chain carries TRBV7-2 and TRBJ2-3, with a tentative D call TRBD2 (6 bases). The CDR3 loop spans 14 amino acids. Germline V gene lookup returns CDR1 SGHTA and CDR2 FQGNSA. V was pared by 3 bases and J by 4 bases, with 11 bases between. Written as DNA, the CDR3 is TGTGCCAGCAGCTTCGTCGGGGAGGCAGATACGCAGTATTTT. It specifies CASSFVGEADTQYF.

The J gene is TRBJ1-3, the V gene TRBV9, with D possibly TRBD1 on 5 matching bases. CDR1 is SGDLS and CDR2 is YYNGEE in the germline V gene. The CDR3 length is 15 residues. V shed 0 bases and J shed 4 bases, with 11 bases lying between them. CDR3 nucleotide sequence: TGTGCCAGCAGCGTAGCAGGACATAGGGGAAACACCATATATTTT. Its protein product is CASSVAGHRGNTIYF.

The rearrangement joins TRBV28 to TRBJ1-1, with 8 bases identical to TRBD1. Trimming took 6 bases from V and 7 from J; bases not matched to a gene: 7. The CDR3 extends over 13 amino acids. Germline V gene lookup returns CDR1 MDHEN and CDR2 SYDVKM. Here the CDR3 reads CASSWTGLNEAFF. CDR3 bases: TGTGCCAGCAGCTGGACAGGGCTCAATGAAGCTTTCTTT. The variable domain in full, with the rest retrieved from reference TRBV28 and TRBJ1-1, is DVKVTQSSRYLVKRTGEKVFLECVQDMDHENMFWYRQDPGLGLRLIYFSYDVKMKEKGDIPEGYSVSREKKERFSLILESASTNQTSMYLCASSWTGLNEAFFGQGTRLTVV.

The chain uses TRBV7-8 and TRBJ2-4; 12 nucleotides line up with TRBD2. Per germline, CDR1 SGHVS and CDR2 FQNEAQ. The CDR3 sequence is 18 residues long. Trimming removed 4 bases from V and 0 bases from J; junction bases left unmatched: 7. CDR3 coding DNA: TGTGCCAGCAGCTCGAGGGGGACTAGCGGGTTAGCCAAAAACATTCAGTACTTC. Encoded protein: CASSSRGTSGLAKNIQYF.

The chain combines TRBV11-2 with TRBJ1-2; 7 nucleotides line up with TRBD1. The V segment lost 5 bases and the J segment 4 bases; nucleotides outside the gene matches: 13. The CDR3 is 16 residues long. The germline V gene encodes CDR1 SGHAT and CDR2 FQNNGV. The CDR3 DNA reads as TGTGCCAGCAGCCTGTCAACCGGGACAGCTCTCTATGGCTACACCTTC. It translates to CASSLSTGTALYGYTF.

This chain joins TRBV7-7 and TRBJ1-5, with 9 bases lining up with TRBD1. The junction had 7 bases not matched to a gene; V was cut back by 1 base and J by 3 bases. The length of the CDR3 is 17 residues. CDR1 SSHAT and CDR2 FNYEAQ come from the germline V gene (reference sequence). The CDR3 DNA reads as TGTGCCAGCAGCTTAGTGGTGACAGGGGGGAACAATCAGCCCCAGCATTTT. Translated, it gives CASSLVVTGGNNQPQHF.

This chain connects TRBV5-1 to TRBJ2-2; D might be TRBD1 (5 bases). Per germline, CDR1 SGHRS and CDR2 YFSETQ. The CDR3 totals 14 residues. V lost 5 bases to trimming and J lost 2 bases, with 10 bases between them. In nucleotides, the CDR3 is TGCGCCAGCAGTCAGGGTACCAACACCGGGGAGCTGTTTTTT. It codes for CASSQGTNTGELFF.

The V call is TRBV5-5, the J call TRBJ2-1; 9 positions agree with TRBD2. Looked up from germline, CDR1 is SGHKS and CDR2 is YYEKEE (reference sequence). This CDR3 contains 19 residues. V lost 1 base, J lost 0 bases, and 11 bases stayed unmatched. The CDR3 loop reads CASSLRRLADPSSYNEQFF. DNA for the CDR3: TGTGCCAGCAGCTTGAGGCGACTAGCGGATCCGAGCTCCTACAATGAGCAGTTCTTC.

The CDR3 region is CASSPSRDSESGDYEQYF. Here the CDR3 DNA reads TGTGCCAGCTCACCCAGCCGGGACAGCGAATCGGGAGACTACGAGCAGTACTTC. This chain joins TRBV18 and TRBJ2-7, with a tentative D call TRBD1 (7 bases). Germline-derived CDR1 and CDR2 are KGHSH and LQKENI. Trimming took off 3 bases at V and 3 bases at J, with 24 bases between the two ends. This CDR3 contains 18 residues.

V gene TRBV5-8 combines with J gene TRBJ1-1; TRBD1 matches 7 bases. V was pared by 4 bases and J by 7 bases, with 16 bases of the junction left unmatched. CDR1 is SGHTS and CDR2 is YDEGEE in the germline V gene. CDR3 length: 16 amino acids. CDR3 DNA: TGTGCCAGCAGCAGGGACAGTAGCTGGGGTAACGGTGAAGCTTTCTTT. Its translation: CASSRDSSWGNGEAFF.

This rearrangement joins TRBV4-2 to TRBJ2-7, with 9 nucleotides matching TRBD2. The J segment lost 5 bases and the V segment lost 5 bases, leaving 10 bases of the junction unmatched. This CDR3 comprises 15 residues. The germline gives CDR1 LGHNA, CDR2 YNFKEQ. CDR3 amino acids: CASSIKAGGPDEQYF. The CDR3 nucleotides read TGTGCCAGCAGCATTAAGGCGGGAGGGCCGGACGAGCAGTACTTC.

The chain employs TRBV5-1 and TRBJ2-7; D gene unclear. Trimming removed 0 bases from V and 7 bases from J, with 11 bases in between. Germline CDR1 reads SGHRS; CDR2 reads YFSETQ. The CDR3 covers 13 residues. In DNA form, the CDR3 reads TGCGCCAGCAGCTTGGACAGCCCCGGAGAGCAGTACTTC. It encodes CASSLDSPGEQYF.

The chain combines TRBV7-8 with TRBJ2-7, with unresolved D. The CDR3 extends over 13 amino acids. V was trimmed by 3 bases and J by 4 bases, leaving 10 bases between them. In germline, CDR1 is SGHVS, CDR2 FQNEAQ. DNA of the CDR3: TGTGCCAGCAGCTTCTACACAGATTACGAGCAGTACTTC. Residues: CASSFYTDYEQYF.

V usage is TRBV28 and J usage is TRBJ1-6, with unresolved D. The CDR3 totals 16 residues. Germline CDR1 is MDHEN and CDR2 is SYDVKM. Trimming took 6 bases from V and 0 from J, leaving 12 bases between them. CDR3 protein: CASRSDRSSYNSPLHF. As DNA, the CDR3 is TGTGCCAGCAGGTCCGATCGTAGCTCCTATAATTCACCCCTCCACTTT.

CDR3 nucleotide sequence: TGTGCCAGCAGCGGTGGGACTAGCGGGAGTTACGAGCAGTACTTC. Its protein is CASSGGTSGSYEQYF. The chain links TRBV7-9 to TRBJ2-7; 14 nucleotides line up with TRBD2. From germline, CDR1 is SEHNR and CDR2 FQNEAQ (reference sequence). V was pared by 5 bases and J by 4 bases, with 4 bases of the junction left unmatched. CDR3 length: 15 residues. The whole variable domain, filled in from reference TRBV7-9 and TRBJ2-7, reads DTGVSQNPRHKITKRGQNVTFRCDPISEHNRLYWYRQTLGQGPEFLTYFQNEAQLEKSRLLSDRFSAERPKGSFSTLEIQRTEQGDSAMYLCASSGGTSGSYEQYFGPGTRLTVT.

This chain joins TRBV30 and TRBJ2-1; 13 bases map to TRBD2. The CDR3 has 18 amino acids. V lost 4 bases, J lost 1 base, and 10 bases stayed unmatched. Germline lookup yields CDR1 GTSNPN and CDR2 SVGIG (reference sequence). The CDR3 DNA is TGTGCCTGGAAGGGACTAGCGGGACTACGGGGATCCTACAATGAGCAGTTCTTC. Amino acids: CAWKGLAGLRGSYNEQFF. Combining the CDR3 with reference TRBV30 and TRBJ2-1 gives the whole variable domain SQTIHQWPATLVQPVGSPLSLECTVEGTSNPNLYWYRQAAGRGLQLLFYSVGIGQISSEVPQNLSASRPQDRQFILSSKKLLLSDSGFYLCAWKGLAGLRGSYNEQFFGPGTRLTVL.

CDR3 nucleotides: TGTGCCTGGAGTTGGGATAGCGAGAATGAGCAGTTCTTC. It codes for CAWSWDSENEQFF. V and J are TRBV30 and TRBJ2-1, with D possibly TRBD2 on 5 matching bases. The length of the CDR3 is 13 residues. V dropped 2 bases and J dropped 7 bases, with 12 bases sitting between them. Germline V gene lookup returns CDR1 GTSNPN and CDR2 SVGIG (reference sequence). Variable domain in full (rest from reference TRBV30 and TRBJ2-1): SQTIHQWPATLVQPVGSPLSLECTVEGTSNPNLYWYRQAAGRGLQLLFYSVGIGQISSEVPQNLSASRPQDRQFILSSKKLLLSDSGFYLCAWSWDSENEQFFGPGTRLTVL.

The V and J genes are TRBV18 and TRBJ1-1; tentative D call: TRBD1 (6 bases). The CDR3 runs 17 residues. CDR1 KGHSH and CDR2 LQKENI come from the germline V gene. Deletions cut 3 bases from V and 4 bases from J, with 21 bases between. In nucleotides, the CDR3 is TGTGCCAGCTCACCGAACCGGGACACCTCCGCGGGCACTGAAGCTTTCTTT. This codes for CASSPNRDTSAGTEAFF.

The chain recombines TRBV6-1 with TRBJ1-5; 7 bases align to TRBD1. The CDR3 covers 13 residues. In germline, CDR1 is MNHNS, CDR2 SASEGT. V was pared by 6 bases and J by 6 bases, with 5 bases of the junction left unmatched. CDR3 in amino acids: CASRGTAGQPQHF. CDR3 nucleotide sequence: TGTGCCAGCAGGGGGACAGCGGGTCAGCCCCAGCATTTT.

V and J are TRBV19 and TRBJ1-5; no clear D gene. V dropped 0 bases and J dropped 2 bases, with 11 bases sitting between them. The V gene's germline CDR1 is LNHDA and CDR2 SQIVND (reference sequence). The CDR3 totals 16 residues. The chain's CDR3 is CASSIEVGSRNQPQHF. The CDR3 DNA is TGTGCCAGTAGTATAGAGGTAGGGAGCCGCAATCAGCCCCAGCATTTT.

This sequence joins TRBV4-1 and TRBJ2-7; D gene ambiguous. CDR3 length equals 16 residues. Germline values: CDR1 MGHRA, CDR2 YSYEKL. With 4 bases removed from V and 2 bases from J, the gap between germline ends came to 18 bases. The CDR3 region has the DNA TGCGCCAGCAGCCTCCAAGTCGGAGATATGACCTACGAGCAGTACTTC. Amino acids: CASSLQVGDMTYEQYF.

The chain couples TRBV7-9 to TRBJ1-1, with D unclear. CDR3 length: 14 residues. Germline CDR1 and CDR2: SEHNR and FQNEAQ (reference sequence). V lost 2 bases and J lost 7, with 14 bases in between. DNA for the CDR3: TGTGCCAGCAGCTTACTGGTGGGTACGGGTGAAGCTTTCTTT. It translates to CASSLLVGTGEAFF.

The V gene is TRBV5-1, the J gene TRBJ2-5; TRBD1 might be the D (6 bases). The CDR3 contains 14 residues. V gave up 2 bases and J gave up 5 bases, with 13 bases separating them. Per germline, CDR1 SGHRS and CDR2 YFSETQ. CDR3 region: CASSLRQDGETQYF. The CDR3 region has the DNA TGCGCCAGCAGCTTACGACAGGACGGGGAGACCCAGTACTTC.

The CDR3 region is CATSRVGRGQPQHF. The CDR3 coding sequence is TGTGCCACCAGCAGAGTTGGAAGGGGTCAGCCCCAGCATTTT. The genes are TRBV15 and TRBJ1-5, with a weak D call TRBD1 (5 bases). In germline, CDR1 is LNHNV, CDR2 YYDKDF (reference sequence). The CDR3 consists of 14 residues. With 1 base removed from V and 6 bases from J, the gap between germline ends came to 10 bases.